Below, 22 T cell receptor beta chains from the same sample are listed, as sequenced in a study of shared clonotypes between healthy human individuals. The protocol was immunoSEQ multiplex PCR, while the TCRdb copy is restricted to in-frame clones and leaves out a portion. Altogether 2 million to 3 million clones are present, approximately 93% being singletons, with the ten largest covering around 0.37%. The material sequenced was naive CD4+ T cells from PBMCs. Subset here: CD45RA+ positively selected. These receptors originate from a man between 18 and 35 years old in good health. Some clones in this sample may be carry-over from other donors' samples.

The chain uses TRBV5-1 and TRBJ2-3; unclear D gene. Germline V gives CDR1 SGHRS, CDR2 YFSETQ. This CDR3 is built from 14 residues. V dropped 0 bases and J dropped 4 bases, with 9 bases sitting between them. The CDR3 here is CASSLVGLADTQYF. CDR3 in DNA: TGCGCCAGCAGCTTGGTTGGTTTGGCAGATACGCAGTATTTT.

The chain uses TRBV28 and TRBJ1-2; D not resolved. The germline V and J ends were trimmed by 4 bases and 0 bases, with 15 bases remaining between them. Germline loops: CDR1 MDHEN, CDR2 SYDVKM. The CDR3 runs 16 residues. The CDR3: CASSSNDPRTNYGYTF. Written as DNA, the CDR3 is TGTGCCAGCAGTTCCAACGACCCCCGTACTAACTATGGCTACACCTTC.

The rearrangement uses TRBV18 and TRBJ1-5; D remains unclear. Germline assignment: CDR1 KGHSH and CDR2 LQKENI. V was shortened by 3 bases and J by 4 bases, with 10 bases between the two germline ends. This CDR3 has 14 amino acids. CDR3 protein: CASSPQEGNQPQHF. As DNA, the CDR3 is TGTGCCAGCTCACCCCAGGAGGGAAATCAGCCCCAGCATTTT. Filled out from reference TRBV18 and TRBJ1-5, the complete variable domain reads NAGVMQNPRHLVRRRGQEARLRCSPMKGHSHVYWYRQLPEEGLKFMVYLQKENIIDESGMPKERFSAEFPKEGPSILRIQQVVRGDSAAYFCASSPQEGNQPQHFGDGTRLSIL.

CDR3 in DNA: TGTGCCAGCAGCCATGCCCGGCCGCTTTATGGCTACACCTTC. The encoded protein is CASSHARPLYGYTF. This chain joins TRBV7-9 and TRBJ1-2; D is unresolved. Germline V gene data show CDR1 as SEHNR and CDR2 as FQNEAQ (reference sequence). There are 14 residues in the CDR3. V was clipped by 5 bases and J by 5 bases, with 15 bases between them.

The chain couples TRBV2 to TRBJ1-5, with D uncertain. Germline CDR1 is SNHLY and CDR2 is FYNNEI. The CDR3 consists of 14 residues. V was pared by 4 bases and J by 3 bases, with 10 bases between. The CDR3 loop is CASSAIFSNQPQHF. CDR3 DNA: TGTGCCAGCAGTGCGATATTCTCCAATCAGCCCCAGCATTTT.

Remarks on this clone: Other DNA sequences in the sample encode the same CDR3. CDR3 nucleotide sequence: TGTGCCAGCAGCGTAGAAACCGGGAGCTACGAGCAGTACTTC. Residues: CASSVETGSYEQYF. The rearrangement joins TRBV9 to TRBJ2-7, with TRBD2 as a possible D gene (6 bases). The V and J ends lost 0 bases and 3 bases respectively, with 10 bases between them. The germline V gene encodes CDR1 SGDLS and CDR2 YYNGEE. The CDR3 is made up of 14 amino acids. The full variable domain, with the rest looked up from reference TRBV9 and TRBJ2-7, is DSGVTQTPKHLITATGQRVTLRCSPRSGDLSVYWYQQSLDQGLQFLIQYYNGEERAKGNILERFSAQQFPDLHSELNLSSLELGDSALYFCASSVETGSYEQYFGPGTRLTVT.

The gene calls are TRBV28 and TRBJ2-5; unclear D gene. CDR3 length: 13 residues. Germline V gives CDR1 MDHEN, CDR2 SYDVKM. Trimming pared 3 bases from V and 1 base from J, leaving 6 bases between. This CDR3 reads CASSFGSQETQYF. Written as DNA, the CDR3 is TGTGCCAGCAGTTTCGGCAGCCAAGAGACCCAGTACTTC.

The chain combines TRBV28 with TRBJ2-7, with D possibly TRBD1 on 6 matching bases. Per the germline V gene, CDR1 is MDHEN and CDR2 is SYDVKM. The CDR3 has 13 residues. The V end was cut by 8 bases, the J end by 2 bases, with 13 bases between. The CDR3 reads CASGVGAAYEQYF. In DNA, the CDR3 is TGTGCCAGCGGGGTGGGGGCGGCCTACGAGCAGTACTTC.

With respect to this clone: One end of the junction is discordant with germline, which a read error may explain. This chain connects TRBV6-1 to TRBJ2-5, with no clear D. Germline V gene lookup returns CDR1 MNHNS and CDR2 SASEGT. This CDR3 spans 16 amino acids. The DNA for the CDR3 is TGTGCCAGCCGTGAAGAAAACGCGGCCAGCCAAGAGACCCAGTACTTC. Encoded protein: CASREENAASQETQYF.

The rearrangement joins TRBV28 to TRBJ1-1; D is uncertain. The germline CDR1 and CDR2 sequences are MDHEN and SYDVKM. Between the trimmed V and J ends, which lost 6 bases and 1 base, there was a span of 12 bases. The CDR3 consists of 14 residues. CDR3: CASRPGFPNTEAFF. CDR3 DNA: TGTGCCAGCAGACCGGGCTTCCCGAACACTGAAGCTTTCTTT.

V is TRBV7-3 and J is TRBJ2-1, with D perhaps TRBD1 or TRBD2 (5 bases each). V lost 1 base and J 4 bases, leaving 11 bases between the germline ends. The CDR3 length is 15 residues. Germline CDR1 reads SGHTA; CDR2 reads FQGTGA. For the CDR3, the DNA is TGTGCCAGCAGCTTAAGAGGGGCTGATTACAATGAGCAGTTCTTC. Amino acids: CASSLRGADYNEQFF.

This rearrangement joins TRBV28 to TRBJ2-1; TRBD2 matches 8 bases. The junction had 3 bases not matched to a gene; V was cut back by 0 bases and J by 5 bases. The CDR3 covers 15 residues. In germline, CDR1 is MDHEN, CDR2 SYDVKM. The CDR3 is CASSLWTSADNEQFF. CDR3 sequence (DNA): TGTGCCAGCAGTTTATGGACTAGCGCCGACAATGAGCAGTTCTTC.

This chain joins TRBV19 and TRBJ1-2; 8 positions match TRBD1. This CDR3 spans 13 amino acids. V shed 3 bases and J 8 bases; nucleotides not matched to a gene: 5. Germline values: CDR1 LNHDA, CDR2 SQIVND (reference sequence). The CDR3 bases are TGTGCCAGTAGTATCGACAGGGGAGAGGGCTACACCTTC. The encoded protein is CASSIDRGEGYTF.

The chain is built from TRBV19 and TRBJ1-2; 8 nucleotides align to TRBD1. Trimming at V came to 9 bases and at J to 4 bases, leaving 13 bases not matched to a gene. CDR3 size: 15 residues. The germline V gene encodes CDR1 LNHDA and CDR2 SQIVND (reference sequence). The CDR3 bases are TGTGCCAGCAAGACAGGGGAAACAACCAGCTATGGCTACACCTTC. Protein sequence: CASKTGETTSYGYTF.

With regard to this clone: This sample also contains other DNA sequences that code for the same CDR3. The chain employs TRBV6-5 and TRBJ1-1, with unresolved D. The length of the CDR3 is 14 residues. Trimming shortened V by 0 bases and J by 1 base, and 6 bases separated the two germline ends. Germline lookup yields CDR1 MNHEY and CDR2 SVGAGI. The CDR3 DNA reads TGTGCCAGCAGTTACTCGGGAGGGAACACTGAAGCTTTCTTT. Residues: CASSYSGGNTEAFF.

The chain has TRBV7-7 and TRBJ2-2; 9 nucleotides line up with TRBD1. CDR3 length equals 14 residues. Germline V gene lookup returns CDR1 SSHAT and CDR2 FNYEAQ (reference sequence). The V gene end was trimmed by 4 bases and the J gene end by 7 bases; junction bases not matched to a gene: 4. In DNA, the CDR3 is TGTGCCAGCAGCTCGGACAGGGGAAGCGGGGAGCTGTTTTTT. This translates into CASSSDRGSGELFF. The complete variable domain, with remaining parts taken from reference TRBV7-7 and TRBJ2-2, reads GAGVSQSPRYKVTKRGQDVTLRCDPISSHATLYWYQQALGQGPEFLTYFNYEAQPDKSGLPSDRFSAERPEGSISTLTIQRTEQRDSAMYRCASSSDRGSGELFFGEGSRLTVL.

This chain connects TRBV5-1 to TRBJ2-5; 7 positions match TRBD1. Germline CDR1 and CDR2: SGHRS and YFSETQ. The CDR3 has 15 amino acids. Germline trimming cut 4 bases from V and 2 bases from J; bases unmatched to any gene: 8. The CDR3 is CASSRYRGIQETQYF. The CDR3 DNA follows: TGCGCCAGCAGCAGATACAGGGGCATACAAGAGACCCAGTACTTC.

The chain uses TRBV19 and TRBJ2-7, with TRBD2 matching 11 bases. CDR1 LNHDA and CDR2 SQIVND come from the germline V gene (reference sequence). This CDR3 has 15 residues. V gave up 5 bases and J gave up 0 bases; unmatched junction bases: 3. CDR3 in amino acids: CASSSGTSGSYEQYF. In DNA form, the CDR3 reads TGTGCCAGTAGTTCCGGGACTAGCGGCTCCTACGAGCAGTACTTC.

This sequence joins TRBV25-1 and TRBJ2-7; D is undetermined. Germline values: CDR1 MGHDK, CDR2 SYGVNS. The CDR3 contains 15 residues. The V end lost 3 bases, the J end lost 2 bases, and 14 bases lay between the germline ends. CDR3 in DNA: TGTGCCAGCAGTGATCAAGGCCGCGAGCCCTACGAGCAGTACTTC. Translation: CASSDQGREPYEQYF.

The chain carries TRBV18 and TRBJ2-5; D call uncertain. Germline assignment: CDR1 KGHSH and CDR2 LQKENI. The germline V and J ends were trimmed by 0 bases and 2 bases, with 7 bases remaining between them. The CDR3 loop spans 14 amino acids. CDR3: CASSPPSYQETQYF. The CDR3, as DNA: TGTGCCAGCTCACCACCTTCTTATCAAGAGACCCAGTACTTC.

The chain recombines TRBV6-6 with TRBJ1-1; unclear D gene. CDR1 and CDR2 (germline): MNHNY, SVGAGI (reference sequence). Trimming shortened V by 6 bases and J by 1 base, and 12 bases separated the two germline ends. The CDR3 sequence is 14 residues long. DNA for the CDR3: TGTGCCAGCAGCGACAATACGGGGAACACTGAAGCTTTCTTT. It specifies CASSDNTGNTEAFF.

The V gene is TRBV4-3, the J gene TRBJ2-3; D gene uncertain. The CDR3 extends over 14 amino acids. The V end was cut by 2 bases, the J end by 4 bases, with 10 bases between. From germline, CDR1 is LGHNA and CDR2 YSLEER. CDR3 DNA: TGCGCCAGCAGCCAACAGCAAGCCCCAGATACGCAGTATTTT. Translating gives CASSQQQAPDTQYF.